The clone carrying this T cell receptor (beta chain) was detected only a few times. Its specificity is not known. A second 7 to 11 cycle PCR used barcoded and J-beta primers. TCRdb reanalysed the 5' RACE reads using MiXCR and keeps one entry per CDR3 protein. The table records 350,000 to 450,000 distinct CDR3 sequences, more than 45% of them present only once. The source of the sample is a study of blood T cells in healthy people across ages. Findings and caveats of the study: Calculation of diversity from one million T cells yielded estimates considered to be underestimates. The fall in TCR beta diversity per million T cells was roughly linear with age. It was the long-lived donors that had more naive CD4+ cells and higher diversity than aged donors.

Per-sample yields of isolated PBMCs were at least 6.5 million. Germline V gives CDR1 SNHLY, CDR2 FYNNEI. This CDR3 has 14 amino acids. With 9 bases removed from V and 1 base from J, the gap between germline ends came to 14 bases. This clonotype originated in a man aged 55 to 70 in good health. The gene calls are TRBV2 and TRBJ2-3; D is ambiguous. The specimen was blood. The CDR3 loop reads CARADSAGTDTQYF. The CDR3 DNA is TGTGCCAGGGCCGACTCGGCGGGCACAGATACGCAGTATTTT.